Sequencing of this TCR beta chain was carried out in a study of beta chain features in type 1 diabetes. At the level of the study: All of the samples together had roughly 98 million sorted cells examined.

V lost 5 bases and J lost 4, with 6 bases in between. This CDR3 has 13 amino acids. Germline CDR1 reads SEHNR; CDR2 reads FQNEAQ (reference sequence). About this clone: Other DNA sequences in this specimen translate into the identical CDR3.

Expressed TCRB transcripts were sequenced because the entire RNA isolate underwent reverse transcription. Sequenced by immunoSEQ multiplex PCR; TCRdb stores in-frame clones only, minus some. The sample lists around 300,000 clones, approximately 8% seen once, with over 0.8% in the top ten. Sequencing was carried out using central memory CD4+ T cells from blood. The TCR was taken from a woman aged 18-30 years in good health. This chain connects TRBV7-9 to TRBJ2-6, with D unresolved. The CDR3 reads CASSLGGANVLTF. The CDR3 DNA follows: TGTGCCAGCAGCCTTGGGGGGGCCAACGTCCTGACTTTC. Together with reference TRBV7-9 and TRBJ2-6, the CDR3 gives the full variable domain: DTGVSQNPRHKITKRGQNVTFRCDPISEHNRLYWYRQTLGQGPEFLTYFQNEAQLEKSRLLSDRFSAERPKGSFSTLEIQRTEQGDSAMYLCASSLGGANVLTFGAGSRLTVL.